The 32 T cell receptor beta chains below were found in one sample sequenced in a study of cytomegalovirus exposure and HLA in healthy donors (dated by TCRdb to the late 2010s). The receptor library was made with the immunoSEQ multiplex PCR assay. For the multiplex PCR, a mixture combining 60 forward primers for TCR Vbeta segments and 13 reverse primers for TCR Jbeta segments was used. Imported from immuneACCESS, the table was reduced by TCRdb to in-frame sequences with V and J called. These copies leave out some clones; in studies compared against another copy, an unresolved V gene accounts for under half, and the cause of the remainder is not known. Recorded for this sample are tens of thousands of clones; roughly 70% of them occurred a single time. The ten largest clones take up around 10% of the sample. Specimen: PBMCs. These receptors all come from a woman in her thirties or forties in good health and CMV-seropositive.

This clone has more than one count but fewer than ten. This rearrangement joins TRBV6-4 to TRBJ2-3; D gene unclear. Trimming took 2 bases from V and 2 from J, leaving 8 bases between them. The CDR3 is made up of 14 amino acids. CDR1 is MRHNA and CDR2 is SNTAGT in the germline V gene. CDR3: CASSDNADTDTQYF. CDR3 nucleotides: TGTGCCAGCAGTGACAATGCAGACACAGATACGCAGTATTTT.

The CDR3 sequence is CAWSVGQGQPQHF. CDR3 bases: TGTGCCTGGAGTGTGGGGCAGGGTCAGCCCCAGCATTTT. The rearrangement links TRBV30 to TRBJ1-5; D is perhaps TRBD1 (5 bases). V lost 0 bases, J lost 6 bases, and 9 bases lay in between. The germline V gene encodes CDR1 GTSNPN and CDR2 SVGIG (reference sequence). The CDR3 spans 13 residues.

The chain carries TRBV5-8 and TRBJ1-5, with D tentatively TRBD1 (5 bases). Germline V CDR1 and CDR2: SGHTS, YDEGEE. The ends were cut back, 0 bases at V and 9 bases at J, with 19 bases in the middle. The CDR3 is made up of 16 amino acids. As DNA, the CDR3 is TGTGCCAGCAGCTTGGTAATTGGCGGGGTGAGGGGGCCCCAGCATTTT. This translates into CASSLVIGGVRGPQHF. Full variable domain (remainder filled in from reference TRBV5-8 and TRBJ1-5): EAGVTQSPTHLIKTRGQQATLRCSPISGHTSVYWYQQALGLGLQFLLWYDEGEERNRGNFPPRFSGRQFPNYSSELNVNALELEDSALYLCASSLVIGGVRGPQHFGDGTRLSIL.

This chain uses TRBV13 with TRBJ2-3, with 8 nucleotides matching TRBD1. V lost 1 base and J lost 2; bases outside the gene matches: 8. The germline V gene encodes CDR1 PRHDT and CDR2 FYEKMQ (reference sequence). This CDR3 is built from 17 residues. The CDR3 DNA follows: TGTGCCAGCAGCTTAGATCCGGGACAGGACGCCACAGATACGCAGTATTTT. Translated, it gives CASSLDPGQDATDTQYF. Using reference TRBV13 and TRBJ2-3 for the parts outside the CDR3, the full variable domain is AAGVIQSPRHLIKEKRETATLKCYPIPRHDTVYWYQQGPGQDPQFLISFYEKMQSDKGSIPDRFSAQQFSDYHSELNMSSLELGDSALYFCASSLDPGQDATDTQYFGPGTRLTVL.

The sample holds a few counts of this clone. V usage is TRBV6-4 and J usage is TRBJ2-2; D gene unclear. Trimming pared 4 bases from V and 6 bases from J, leaving 12 bases between. Germline CDR1 MRHNA, CDR2 SNTAGT. The CDR3 has 14 residues. The CDR3 DNA reads TGTGCCAGCAGTGCCCAGCTAGTGCCCGGGGAGCTGTTTTTT. It specifies CASSAQLVPGELFF.

This chain connects TRBV9 to TRBJ1-4; D call uncertain. Trimming took 3 bases from V and 2 from J, leaving 11 bases between them. The CDR3 consists of 15 residues. CDR1 SGDLS and CDR2 YYNGEE come from the germline V gene. The CDR3 reads CASSGIGGTNEKLFF. CDR3 DNA: TGTGCCAGCAGCGGAATTGGCGGGACTAATGAAAAACTGTTTTTT. Combining the CDR3 with reference TRBV9 and TRBJ1-4 gives the whole variable domain DSGVTQTPKHLITATGQRVTLRCSPRSGDLSVYWYQQSLDQGLQFLIQYYNGEERAKGNILERFSAQQFPDLHSELNLSSLELGDSALYFCASSGIGGTNEKLFFGSGTQLSVL.

The sample holds a few counts of this clone. V gene TRBV5-6 combines with J gene TRBJ2-2; 7 bases match TRBD1. The CDR3 is 13 amino acids. The germline CDR1 and CDR2 sequences are SGHDT and YYEEEE. V shed 9 bases, J shed 5 bases, and the junction held 7 bases outside the gene matches. The CDR3 DNA reads TGTGCCACCGACCAACAGGGGACCGGGGAGCTGTTTTTT. Encoded protein: CATDQQGTGELFF.

This chain joins TRBV5-8 and TRBJ1-4, with D tentatively TRBD1 (5 bases). Germline values: CDR1 SGHTS, CDR2 YDEGEE. The CDR3 loop spans 15 amino acids. Trimming pared 1 base from V and 5 bases from J, leaving 12 bases between. The CDR3 here is CASSLPQGRNEKLFF. CDR3 bases: TGTGCCAGCAGCTTGCCCCAGGGCCGAAATGAAAAACTGTTTTTT.

The V and J genes are TRBV5-1 and TRBJ2-5; no firm D call. The CDR3 loop spans 17 amino acids. Germline-derived CDR1 and CDR2 are SGHRS and YFSETQ. The V and J ends lost 0 bases and 5 bases respectively, with 20 bases between them. Here the CDR3 DNA reads TGCGCCAGCAGCTTGGCATTGGTGGCCACCGACGGGGAGACCCAGTACTTC. Translating gives CASSLALVATDGETQYF.

The rearrangement joins TRBV19 to TRBJ2-2, with 8 bases that match TRBD1. There are 20 residues in the CDR3. Germline CDR1 and CDR2: LNHDA and SQIVND (reference sequence). V dropped 6 bases and J dropped 8; count of bases not matched to a gene: 26. The CDR3 region is CASRNRGQVSLGYRRGELFF. The CDR3 bases are TGTGCCAGTAGGAATAGGGGACAGGTTTCCCTAGGGTATAGGAGAGGGGAGCTGTTTTTT. Based on the CDR3 plus reference TRBV19 and TRBJ2-2, the full variable domain is DGGITQSPKYLFRKEGQNVTLSCEQNLNHDAMYWYRQDPGQGLRLIYYSQIVNDFQKGDIAEGYSVSREKKESFPLTVTSAQKNPTAFYLCASRNRGQVSLGYRRGELFFGEGSRLTVL.

The rearrangement links TRBV5-1 to TRBJ2-5, with a tentative D call TRBD1 (5 bases). Germline V lookup: CDR1 SGHRS, CDR2 YFSETQ. This CDR3 has 15 residues. The germline V and J ends were trimmed by 1 base and 5 bases, with 15 bases remaining between them. CDR3 region: CASSLFQGVKETQYF. The CDR3 DNA sequence: TGCGCCAGCAGCTTGTTTCAGGGCGTGAAGGAGACCCAGTACTTC.

This clone was detected only once. The V gene is TRBV5-1, the J gene TRBJ2-7; 7 nucleotides line up with TRBD1. The CDR3 is made up of 14 amino acids. The J segment lost 2 bases and the V segment lost 4 bases, leaving 6 bases of the junction unmatched. In germline, CDR1 is SGHRS, CDR2 YFSETQ. As DNA, the CDR3 is TGCGCCAGCAGCCGAGGGACAGCAACCTACGAGCAGTACTTC. Residues: CASSRGTATYEQYF.

The chain combines TRBV4-1 with TRBJ2-1, with 16 bases that match TRBD2. The J segment lost 2 bases and the V segment lost 4 bases, leaving 11 bases of the junction unmatched. The CDR3 is made up of 20 amino acids. Germline V gene sequence: CDR1 MGHRA, CDR2 YSYEKL. This CDR3 reads CASSPHWGTSGGAPYNEQFF. The CDR3 bases are TGCGCCAGCAGCCCCCACTGGGGGACTAGCGGGGGGGCCCCCTACAATGAGCAGTTCTTC.

This clone was seen only a few times. The V gene is TRBV30, the J gene TRBJ2-5; no clear D. V lost 3 bases to trimming and J lost 4 bases, with 15 bases between them. The germline gives CDR1 GTSNPN, CDR2 SVGIG (reference sequence). The CDR3 sequence is 14 residues long. This chain's CDR3 is CAWSFSASGETQYF. CDR3 sequence (DNA): TGTGCCTGGAGCTTCAGCGCCTCCGGAGAGACCCAGTACTTC.

V usage is TRBV7-6 and J usage is TRBJ2-6, with a tentative D call TRBD1 (6 bases). The V and J ends lost 5 bases and 2 bases respectively, with 13 bases between them. The CDR3 has 16 amino acids. Germline lookup yields CDR1 SGHVS and CDR2 FNYEAQ. The CDR3 nucleotides are TGTGCCAGCAGCCAACTTCAGGGGACTGGGGCCAACGTCCTGACTTTC. This translates into CASSQLQGTGANVLTF.

In the case of this clone: One end of the junction varies from germline; a read error may be responsible. The chain joins TRBV7-9 to TRBJ1-5; a possible D gene is TRBD1 (5 bases). Germline values: CDR1 SEHNR, CDR2 FQNEAQ (reference sequence). CDR3 length: 13 amino acids. Here the CDR3 reads CASSLEGNQPQNF. CDR3 nucleotides: TGTGCCAGCAGCTTGGAGGGGAACCAGCCCCAGAATTTT.

The rearrangement links TRBV18 to TRBJ2-7; 11 nucleotides match TRBD1. The CDR3 contains 17 residues. Germline V gene data show CDR1 as KGHSH and CDR2 as LQKENI. Germline trimming cut 3 bases from V and 2 bases from J; bases unmatched to any gene: 9. CDR3 region: CASSPIPPGQGAYEQYF. DNA of the CDR3: TGTGCCAGCTCACCGATCCCACCGGGACAGGGGGCCTACGAGCAGTACTTC. Full variable domain (rest looked up from reference TRBV18 and TRBJ2-7): NAGVMQNPRHLVRRRGQEARLRCSPMKGHSHVYWYRQLPEEGLKFMVYLQKENIIDESGMPKERFSAEFPKEGPSILRIQQVVRGDSAAYFCASSPIPPGQGAYEQYFGPGTRLTVT.

V gene TRBV11-2 combines with J gene TRBJ1-1; D might be TRBD1 (5 bases). This CDR3 comprises 15 residues. Trimming left V 0 bases short and J 3 bases short, with 11 bases between. CDR1 and CDR2 from the germline V gene are SGHAT and FQNNGV. Here the CDR3 DNA reads TGTGCCAGCAGCTTAGATGGTCAGGGCTACACTGAAGCTTTCTTT. Residues: CASSLDGQGYTEAFF. The full variable domain, its missing parts supplied by reference TRBV11-2 and TRBJ1-1, is EAGVAQSPRYKIIEKRQSVAFWCNPISGHATLYWYQQILGQGPKLLIQFQNNGVVDDSQLPKDRFSAERLKGVDSTLKIQPAKLEDSAVYLCASSLDGQGYTEAFFGQGTRLTVV.

The rearrangement links TRBV27 to TRBJ2-5, with TRBD2 matching 13 bases. Germline V gene data show CDR1 as MNHEY and CDR2 as SMNVEV (reference sequence). V shed 3 bases, J shed 6 bases, and the junction held 7 bases outside the gene matches. The CDR3 consists of 16 residues. CDR3 residues: CASSLGTSGEGKTQYF. The CDR3 nucleotides read TGTGCCAGCAGTTTGGGGACTAGCGGGGAAGGGAAGACCCAGTACTTC.

The chain carries TRBV28 and TRBJ2-6; D gene ambiguous. There are 12 residues in the CDR3. Germline V gene sequence: CDR1 MDHEN, CDR2 SYDVKM. CDR3 loop: CAVGSGANVLTF. CDR3 nucleotides: TGTGCGGTCGGTTCTGGGGCCAACGTCCTGACTTTC.

A remark on this clone: Mismatch with germline at one junction end may stem from a read error. The V and J genes are TRBV7-7 and TRBJ2-3, with D perhaps given as TRBD1 or TRBD2 (6 bases each). From germline, CDR1 is SSHAT and CDR2 FNYEAQ (reference sequence). CDR3 length: 15 amino acids. Written as DNA, the CDR3 is TGTGCTAGCAGCTTAGGGGGACTCCCCACAGATACGCAGTATTTT. Amino acid sequence: CASSLGGLPTDTQYF. The variable domain in full, with the rest retrieved from reference TRBV7-7 and TRBJ2-3, is GAGVSQSPRYKVTKRGQDVTLRCDPISSHATLYWYQQALGQGPEFLTYFNYEAQPDKSGLPSDRFSAERPEGSISTLTIQRTEQRDSAMYRCASSLGGLPTDTQYFGPGTRLTVL.

J is TRBJ2-5 and V is TRBV6-5; TRBD2 is a possible D gene (6 bases). The end of the DNA aligns better with TRBJ2-7, so the J call may be wrong. Germline V CDR1 and CDR2: MNHEY, SVGAGI. The CDR3 loop spans 13 amino acids. The CDR3 sequence is CASSRGTLHEQYF. DNA of the CDR3: TGTGCCAGCAGTCGAGGGACTCTCCACGAGCAGTACTTC.

The chain couples TRBV30 to TRBJ1-2; TRBD1 is a possible D gene (6 bases). Germline-derived CDR1 and CDR2 are GTSNPN and SVGIG (reference sequence). V gave up 1 base and J gave up 5 bases, with 23 bases separating them. This CDR3 has 17 amino acids. CDR3 loop: CAWSEHRVGNKAYGYTF. Here the CDR3 DNA reads TGTGCCTGGAGTGAGCACAGGGTGGGGAATAAGGCTTATGGCTACACCTTC.

The chain couples TRBV7-2 to TRBJ2-5; 10 nucleotides agree with TRBD2. J was trimmed by 9 bases and V by 5 bases; bases with no gene match: 9. The CDR3 spans 14 residues. Germline V lookup: CDR1 SGHTA, CDR2 FQGNSA. In DNA, the CDR3 is TGTGCCAGCAGCAGGGGGCTAGCGGGGGAGGCCCAGTACTTC. Residues: CASSRGLAGEAQYF.

The chain has TRBV21-1 and TRBJ1-3; TRBD1, the D gene given by the table, was not confirmed from the DNA. TRBV21-1 is an annotated pseudogene. The CDR3 has 16 residues. The CDR3, as DNA: TGTGCCAGCAGCAATAAAGACAGGGGGCGTGAAAACACCATATATTTT. It encodes CASSNKDRGRENTIYF.

This rearrangement joins TRBV14 to TRBJ1-4; D not resolved. The CDR3 loop spans 13 amino acids. Trimming took 3 bases from V and 6 from J, leaving 8 bases between them. Per the germline V gene, CDR1 is SGHDN and CDR2 is FVKESK. The CDR3 here is CASSHSRDEKLFF. Here the CDR3 DNA reads TGTGCCAGCAGCCATTCCCGGGATGAAAAACTGTTTTTT.

CDR3 in DNA: TGTGCCTGGGAGCGATTAGGAGACGACGAGCAGTACTTC. Its protein product is CAWERLGDDEQYF. The V call is TRBV30, the J call TRBJ2-7; the D is unclear. Germline V CDR1 and CDR2: GTSNPN, SVGIG (reference sequence). The CDR3 consists of 13 residues. The V gene lost 5 bases and the J gene lost 5 bases, with 16 bases spanning the gap.

The CDR3 nucleotides read TGTGCCAGCAGCAGAGCGCGGGGGGAAAATTGGTCGCAGTATTTT. Encoded protein: CASSRARGENWSQYF. The J gene is TRBJ2-3, the V gene TRBV11-2; 8 bases match TRBD2. J gave up 10 bases and V 5 bases, and 14 bases lay outside the gene matches. Germline V gives CDR1 SGHAT, CDR2 FQNNGV. CDR3 length: 15 amino acids.

There are a few counts of this clone. This sample also contains other DNA sequences that code for the same CDR3. The chain links TRBV30 to TRBJ1-6, with D hard to call. The V end was cut by 3 bases, the J end by 13 bases, with 19 bases between. The CDR3 loop spans 14 amino acids. Germline loops: CDR1 GTSNPN, CDR2 SVGIG (reference sequence). CDR3 bases: TGTGCCTGGAGGCTCCCACTCCCAATTTCCCCCCTCCACTTT. It specifies CAWRLPLPISPLHF.

The chain joins TRBV6-5 to TRBJ1-1, with unresolved D. V was trimmed by 6 bases and J by 8 bases, leaving 13 bases between them. In germline, CDR1 is MNHEY, CDR2 SVGAGI. This CDR3 is built from 12 residues. The CDR3 DNA is TGTGCCAGCAGCCGCAGACATTCCGAAGCTTTCTTT. Translating gives CASSRRHSEAFF.

This clone appeared once. The chain links TRBV6-5 to TRBJ1-6; D call uncertain. Germline CDR1 is MNHEY and CDR2 is SVGAGI. Trimming removed 4 bases at V and 8 bases at J, with 12 bases between. This CDR3 spans 14 amino acids. The CDR3 here is CASSSSTDHSPLHF. The CDR3 nucleotides are TGTGCCAGCAGTTCGTCGACTGATCATTCACCCCTCCACTTT.

This clone was observed a few times. This chain connects TRBV2 to TRBJ2-7; TRBD1 agrees at 10 bases. Germline V gene data show CDR1 as SNHLY and CDR2 as FYNNEI. J lost 6 bases, V lost 2 bases, and 7 bases had no gene match. The CDR3 consists of 15 residues. CDR3 region: CASSEIPGQGLEQYF. The DNA of the CDR3 is TGTGCCAGCAGTGAAATACCGGGACAGGGGCTCGAGCAGTACTTC.